This T cell receptor beta chain was captured in a study of cytomegalovirus exposure and HLA in healthy donors. Study summary: About 77 million unique TCRs from HLA-typed donors made up an early data release.

With 60 Vbeta and 13 Jbeta primers, the PCR was carried out. Some clones are missing from TCRdb's copy, which holds only in-frame ones; the method was immunoSEQ multiplex PCR. The sample lists 160,000 or so clones; around 83% were seen once. The CDR3 loop spans 16 amino acids. Germline V CDR1 and CDR2: SGHRS, YFSETQ. Trimming pared 2 bases from V and 4 bases from J, leaving 15 bases between. On this clone: Other DNA variants within this sample encode the same CDR3.

The V gene is TRBV5-1, the J gene TRBJ2-2; maybe TRBD2 (7 bases). This receptor was obtained from a man between 45 and 60 years old in good health and CMV-seropositive. The sequenced sample was PBMCs. The CDR3 spells CASSFTIRGATGELFF. The CDR3 nucleotides are TGCGCCAGCAGCTTCACAATCCGGGGGGCCACCGGGGAGCTGTTTTTT.